This T cell receptor beta chain was observed in a study of shared clonotypes between healthy human individuals. Method: immunoSEQ multiplex PCR; TCRdb's copy keeps in-frame clones and lacks some. Among fewer than 700,000 clones listed, about 80% were seen once. V gave up 5 bases and J gave up 0 bases, with 5 bases separating them. This CDR3 comprises 13 residues. Germline V gene data show CDR1 as MDHEN and CDR2 as SYDVKM. The sequencing input was PBMCs. The chain employs TRBV28 and TRBJ1-3, with no clear D. The clonotype originates from a woman between 40 and 55 years old in good health. Some clones in this sample may be carry-over from other donors' samples. The CDR3 DNA reads as TGTGCCAGCAGTCCGGACTCTGGAAACACCATATATTTT. Its protein product is CASSPDSGNTIYF.